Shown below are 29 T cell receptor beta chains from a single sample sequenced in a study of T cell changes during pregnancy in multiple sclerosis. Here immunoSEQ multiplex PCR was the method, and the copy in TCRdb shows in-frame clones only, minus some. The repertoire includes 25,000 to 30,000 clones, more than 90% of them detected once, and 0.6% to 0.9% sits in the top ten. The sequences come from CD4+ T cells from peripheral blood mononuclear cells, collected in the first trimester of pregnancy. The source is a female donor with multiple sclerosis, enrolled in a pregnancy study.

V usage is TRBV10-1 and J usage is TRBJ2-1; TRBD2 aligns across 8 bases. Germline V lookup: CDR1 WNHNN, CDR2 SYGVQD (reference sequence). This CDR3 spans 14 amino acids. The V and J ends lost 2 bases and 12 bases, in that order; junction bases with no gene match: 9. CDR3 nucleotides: TGCGCCAGCAGTGAGACGGGACTAGGAACCCGGCAGTTCTTC. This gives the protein CASSETGLGTRQFF.

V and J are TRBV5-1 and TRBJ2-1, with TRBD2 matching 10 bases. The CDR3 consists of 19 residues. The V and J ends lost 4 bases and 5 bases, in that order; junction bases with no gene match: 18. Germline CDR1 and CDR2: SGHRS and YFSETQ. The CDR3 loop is CASSPTGLASMHSHNEQFF. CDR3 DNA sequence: TGCGCCAGCAGCCCCACGGGACTAGCGTCTATGCACTCACACAATGAGCAGTTCTTC.

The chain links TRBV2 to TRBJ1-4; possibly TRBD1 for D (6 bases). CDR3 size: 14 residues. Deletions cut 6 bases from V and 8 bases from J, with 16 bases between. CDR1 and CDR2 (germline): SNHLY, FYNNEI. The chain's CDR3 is CASRLQGGEEKLFF. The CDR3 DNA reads TGTGCCAGCAGACTACAGGGAGGGGAGGAAAAACTGTTTTTT.

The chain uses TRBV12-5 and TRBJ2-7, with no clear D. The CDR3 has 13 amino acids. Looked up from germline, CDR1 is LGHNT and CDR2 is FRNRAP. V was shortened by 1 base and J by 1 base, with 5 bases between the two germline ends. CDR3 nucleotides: TGTGCTAGTGGTTTGGACTGGTCCTACGAGCAGTACTTC. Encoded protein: CASGLDWSYEQYF.

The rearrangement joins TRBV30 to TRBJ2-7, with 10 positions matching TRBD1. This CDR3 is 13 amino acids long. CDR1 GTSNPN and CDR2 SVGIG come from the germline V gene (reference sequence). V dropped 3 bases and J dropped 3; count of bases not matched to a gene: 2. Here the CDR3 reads CAWRRTGGYEQYF. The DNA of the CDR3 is TGTGCCTGGAGGCGGACAGGGGGCTACGAGCAGTACTTC.

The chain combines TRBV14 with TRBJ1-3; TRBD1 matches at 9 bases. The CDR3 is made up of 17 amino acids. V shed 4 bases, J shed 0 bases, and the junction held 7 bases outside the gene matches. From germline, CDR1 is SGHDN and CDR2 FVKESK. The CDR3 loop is CASSPLGTGYSGNTIYF. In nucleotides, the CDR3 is TGTGCCAGCAGCCCCCTGGGGACAGGGTACTCTGGAAACACCATATATTTT.

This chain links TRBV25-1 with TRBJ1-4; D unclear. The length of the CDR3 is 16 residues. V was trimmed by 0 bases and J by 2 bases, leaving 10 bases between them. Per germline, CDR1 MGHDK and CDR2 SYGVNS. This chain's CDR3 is CASSEYTGVTNEKLFF. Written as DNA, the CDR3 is TGTGCCAGCAGTGAATATACCGGGGTTACTAATGAAAAACTGTTTTTT.

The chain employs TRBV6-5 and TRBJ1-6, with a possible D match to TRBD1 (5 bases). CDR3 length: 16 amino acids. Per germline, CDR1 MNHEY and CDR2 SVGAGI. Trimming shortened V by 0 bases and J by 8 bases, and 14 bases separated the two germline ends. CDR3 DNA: TGTGCCAGCAGTTACTCAGCAGGGCTAAGCGATTCACCCCTCCACTTT. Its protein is CASSYSAGLSDSPLHF.

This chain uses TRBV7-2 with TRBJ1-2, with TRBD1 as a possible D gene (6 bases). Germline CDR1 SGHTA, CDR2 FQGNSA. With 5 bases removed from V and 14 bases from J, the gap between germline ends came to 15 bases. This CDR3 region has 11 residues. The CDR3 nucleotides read TGTGCCAGCAGCGATTACAGGGATCAAACCTTC. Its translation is CASSDYRDQTF.

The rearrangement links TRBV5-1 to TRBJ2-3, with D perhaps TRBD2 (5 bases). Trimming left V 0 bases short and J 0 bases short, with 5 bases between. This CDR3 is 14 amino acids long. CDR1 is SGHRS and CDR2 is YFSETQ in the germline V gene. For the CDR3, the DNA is TGCGCCAGCAGCTTGGGCGGGAGCACAGATACGCAGTATTTT. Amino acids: CASSLGGSTDTQYF.

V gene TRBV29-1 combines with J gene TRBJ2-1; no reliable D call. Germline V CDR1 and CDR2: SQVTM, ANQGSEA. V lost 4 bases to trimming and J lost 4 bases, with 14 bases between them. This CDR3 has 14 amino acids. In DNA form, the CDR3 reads TGCAGCGTTGTTTACAGCCAAAGATACAATGAGCAGTTCTTC. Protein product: CSVVYSQRYNEQFF.

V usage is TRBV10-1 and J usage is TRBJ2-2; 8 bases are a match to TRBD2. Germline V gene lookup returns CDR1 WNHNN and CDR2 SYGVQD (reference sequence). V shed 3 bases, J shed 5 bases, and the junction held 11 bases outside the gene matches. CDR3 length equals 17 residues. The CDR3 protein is CASSDAGTSFETGELFF. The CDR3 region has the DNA TGCGCCAGCAGTGATGCCGGGACTAGTTTCGAGACCGGGGAGCTGTTTTTT.

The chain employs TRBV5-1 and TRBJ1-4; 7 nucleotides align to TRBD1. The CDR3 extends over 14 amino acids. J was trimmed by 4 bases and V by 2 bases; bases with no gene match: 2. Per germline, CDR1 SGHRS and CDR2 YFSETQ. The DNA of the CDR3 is TGCGCCAGCAGCTTACAGGGGATTAATGAAAAACTGTTTTTT. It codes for CASSLQGINEKLFF.

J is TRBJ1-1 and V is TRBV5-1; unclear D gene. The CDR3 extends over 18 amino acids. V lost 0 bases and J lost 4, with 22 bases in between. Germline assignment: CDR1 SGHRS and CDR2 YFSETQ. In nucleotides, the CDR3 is TGCGCCAGCAGCTTGGTAAACACCGGGTCCCCAGGAGGCACTGAAGCTTTCTTT. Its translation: CASSLVNTGSPGGTEAFF.

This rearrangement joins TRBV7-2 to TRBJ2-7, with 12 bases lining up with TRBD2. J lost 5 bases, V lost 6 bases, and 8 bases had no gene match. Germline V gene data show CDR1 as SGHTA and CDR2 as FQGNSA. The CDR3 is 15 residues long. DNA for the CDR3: TGTGCCAGCAGTTCTAGCGGGGGGGCCACCCACGAGCAGTACTTC. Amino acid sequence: CASSSSGGATHEQYF.

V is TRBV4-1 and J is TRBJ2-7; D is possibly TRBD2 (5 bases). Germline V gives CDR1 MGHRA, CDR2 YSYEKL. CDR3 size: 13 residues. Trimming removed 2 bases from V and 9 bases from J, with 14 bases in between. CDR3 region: CASSQTGDSRQYF. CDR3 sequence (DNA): TGCGCCAGCAGCCAAACCGGGGATAGCCGGCAGTACTTC.

CDR3: CASSYDREEGALHF. CDR3 bases: TGTGCCAGCAGTTACGACAGGGAGGAAGGGGCCCTCCACTTT. This chain joins TRBV6-5 and TRBJ1-6, with TRBD1 identical over 7 bases. The CDR3 runs 14 residues. J gave up 14 bases and V 2 bases, and 9 bases lay outside the gene matches. The V gene's germline CDR1 is MNHEY and CDR2 SVGAGI.

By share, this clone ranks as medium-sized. CDR3 nucleotide sequence: TGTGCCAGCAGTGTAGGGGTGAAGCTGTTTTTT. Translated: CASSVGVKLFF. This chain joins TRBV6-1 and TRBJ2-2, with D tentatively TRBD1 (5 bases). The germline gives CDR1 MNHNS, CDR2 SASEGT. V gave up 4 bases and J gave up 12 bases, with 9 bases separating them. The CDR3 consists of 11 residues.

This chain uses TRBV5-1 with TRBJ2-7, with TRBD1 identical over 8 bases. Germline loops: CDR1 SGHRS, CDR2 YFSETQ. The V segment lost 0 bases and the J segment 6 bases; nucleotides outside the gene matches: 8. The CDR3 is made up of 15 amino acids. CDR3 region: CASSLVGATGGEQYF. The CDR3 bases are TGCGCCAGCAGCTTGGTGGGGGCTACAGGGGGCGAGCAGTACTTC.

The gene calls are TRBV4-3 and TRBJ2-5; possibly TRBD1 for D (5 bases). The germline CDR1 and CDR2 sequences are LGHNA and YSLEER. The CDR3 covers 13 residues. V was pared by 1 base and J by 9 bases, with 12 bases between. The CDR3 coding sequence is TGCGCCAGCAGCCAAGCTTCAGGGCGCTCCCAGTACTTC. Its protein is CASSQASGRSQYF.

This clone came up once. The CDR3 sequence is CATLPGPDTQYF. CDR3 nucleotide sequence: TGTGCCACCTTACCAGGGCCAGATACGCAGTATTTT. The gene calls are TRBV28 and TRBJ2-3; possible D gene TRBD1, 5 bases. The CDR3 consists of 12 residues. With 10 bases removed from V and 4 bases from J, the gap between germline ends came to 12 bases. From germline, CDR1 is MDHEN and CDR2 SYDVKM.

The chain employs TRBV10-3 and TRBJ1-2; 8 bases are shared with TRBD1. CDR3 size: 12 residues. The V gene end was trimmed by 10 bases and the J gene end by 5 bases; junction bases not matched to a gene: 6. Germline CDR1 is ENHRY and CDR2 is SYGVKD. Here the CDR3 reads CATSDREYGYTF. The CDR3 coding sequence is TGTGCCACGTCGGACAGGGAATATGGCTACACCTTC.

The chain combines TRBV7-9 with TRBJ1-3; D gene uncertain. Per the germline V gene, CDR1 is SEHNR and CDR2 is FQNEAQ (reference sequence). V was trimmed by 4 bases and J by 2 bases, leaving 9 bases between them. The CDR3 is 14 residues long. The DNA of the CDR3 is TGTGCCAGCAGCTGGGCAGGAACTGGAAACACCATATATTTT. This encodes CASSWAGTGNTIYF.

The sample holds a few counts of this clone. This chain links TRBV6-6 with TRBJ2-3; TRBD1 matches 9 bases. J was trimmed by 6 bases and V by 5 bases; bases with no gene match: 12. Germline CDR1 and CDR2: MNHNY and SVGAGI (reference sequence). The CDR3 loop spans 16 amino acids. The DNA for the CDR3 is TGTGCCAGCAGTGTACGGACAGGGGCGTTGTCGGATACGCAGTATTTT. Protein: CASSVRTGALSDTQYF.

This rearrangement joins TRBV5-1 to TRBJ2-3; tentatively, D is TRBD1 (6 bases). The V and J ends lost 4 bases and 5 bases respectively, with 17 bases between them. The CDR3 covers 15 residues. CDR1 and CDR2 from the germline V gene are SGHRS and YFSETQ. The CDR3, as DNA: TGCGCCAGCAGCCTAGGGACATCTGAGGTAGATACGCAGTATTTT. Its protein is CASSLGTSEVDTQYF.

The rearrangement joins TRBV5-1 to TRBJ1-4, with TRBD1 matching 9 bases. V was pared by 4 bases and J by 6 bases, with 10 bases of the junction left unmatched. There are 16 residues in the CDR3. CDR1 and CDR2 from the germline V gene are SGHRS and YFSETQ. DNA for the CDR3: TGCGCCAGCAGCCATGGGGACAGGGCATCCTATGAAAAACTGTTTTTT. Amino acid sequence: CASSHGDRASYEKLFF.

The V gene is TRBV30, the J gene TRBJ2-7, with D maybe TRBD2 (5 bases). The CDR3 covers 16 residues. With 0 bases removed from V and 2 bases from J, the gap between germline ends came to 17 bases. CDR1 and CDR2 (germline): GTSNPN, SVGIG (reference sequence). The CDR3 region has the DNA TGTGCCTGGAGTGTACAACGGCGGGCTCTGACCTACGAGCAGTACTTC. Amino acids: CAWSVQRRALTYEQYF.

CDR3 amino acids: CASSYYTGEAREQFF. The CDR3 nucleotides are TGTGCCAGCAGCTACTATACAGGGGAGGCTCGGGAGCAGTTCTTC. This sequence joins TRBV7-2 and TRBJ2-1, with a weak D call TRBD1 (7 bases). Germline V gene data show CDR1 as SGHTA and CDR2 as FQGNSA. V lost 4 bases, J lost 10 bases, and 20 bases lay in between. This CDR3 comprises 15 residues.

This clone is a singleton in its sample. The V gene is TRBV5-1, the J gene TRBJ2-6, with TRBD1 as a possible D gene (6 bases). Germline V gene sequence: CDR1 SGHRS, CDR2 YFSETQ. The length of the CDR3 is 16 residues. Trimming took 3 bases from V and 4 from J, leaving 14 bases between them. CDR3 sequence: CASSSSKGVGANVLTF. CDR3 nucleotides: TGCGCCAGCAGCTCGTCCAAGGGGGTCGGGGCCAACGTCCTGACTTTC.